The next 22 T cell receptor beta chains were all read from a single sample in a study of CD4+ T cells in melanoma. TCRdb's table, derived via immunoSEQ multiplex PCR, lists solely in-frame clones and lacks some. Of 15,000 to 20,000 clones detected, over 75% appear once; the ten largest clones hold 4.5% to 5.5%. Sequencing was carried out using cells from a culture (not recorded whether cultured in vitro). The receptors derive from a human donor with melanoma.

Only one count was recorded for this clone. The rearrangement uses TRBV4-2 and TRBJ2-2; the D gene could be TRBD1 or TRBD2 (7 bases each). Germline CDR1 is LGHNA and CDR2 is YNFKEQ. V was pared by 3 bases and J by 4 bases, with 18 bases between. The CDR3 totals 17 residues. CDR3 sequence (DNA): TGTGCCAGCAGCCACCTAGGGGGGGGACAGATCACCGGGGAGCTGTTTTTT. Its translation: CASSHLGGGQITGELFF.

The chain has TRBV11-1 and TRBJ2-1, with 8 bases matching TRBD2. Germline CDR1 and CDR2: SGHAT and FQDESV (reference sequence). The ends lost 3 bases at V and 7 bases at J; junction bases unmatched: 5. This CDR3 region has 14 residues. The CDR3 is CASSFGGASNEQFF. CDR3 sequence (DNA): TGTGCCAGCAGCTTCGGGGGGGCCTCGAATGAGCAGTTCTTC.

The chain employs TRBV6-5 and TRBJ1-4; no firm D call. Germline V CDR1 and CDR2: MNHEY, SVGAGI. The length of the CDR3 is 16 residues. Trimming cost V 2 bases and J 0 bases, with 10 bases left between them. The CDR3 sequence is CASSYGSRPTNEKLFF. CDR3 nucleotides: TGTGCCAGCAGTTACGGCTCTCGCCCAACTAATGAAAAACTGTTTTTT.

The chain joins TRBV2 to TRBJ1-1; D uncertain. Germline V gene lookup returns CDR1 SNHLY and CDR2 FYNNEI. Trimming removed 7 bases at V and 2 bases at J, with 14 bases between. CDR3 size: 14 residues. CDR3 sequence reads: CASTVGGSNTEAFF. CDR3 nucleotides: TGTGCCAGCACGGTGGGAGGTTCTAACACTGAAGCTTTCTTT.

The genes are TRBV5-4 and TRBJ1-1; perhaps TRBD1 as D (6 bases). Germline loops: CDR1 SGHNT, CDR2 YYREEE (reference sequence). The CDR3 runs to 14 residues. Trimming removed 0 bases at V and 5 bases at J, with 11 bases between. The CDR3 reads CASSLVQGLTEAFF. Here the CDR3 DNA reads TGTGCCAGCAGCTTGGTGCAGGGGTTGACTGAAGCTTTCTTT.

This clone was recorded once. The chain recombines TRBV5-1 with TRBJ2-2, with TRBD1 as a possible D gene (6 bases). Germline values: CDR1 SGHRS, CDR2 YFSETQ. Trimming took off 2 bases at V and 3 bases at J, with 11 bases between the two ends. The length of the CDR3 is 15 residues. DNA for the CDR3: TGCGCCAGCAGCTTTTCGGACAGCTACACCGGGGAGCTGTTTTTT. Translating it yields CASSFSDSYTGELFF.

This clone was found once. The rearrangement joins TRBV11-2 to TRBJ2-5; either TRBD1 or TRBD2 may fit D (6 bases each). V was clipped by 5 bases and J by 1 base, with 20 bases between them. This CDR3 comprises 17 residues. Germline values: CDR1 SGHAT, CDR2 FQNNGV. CDR3 amino acids: CASSTIRGPRAQETQYF. As DNA, the CDR3 is TGTGCCAGCAGCACAATCCGGGGGCCGCGAGCCCAAGAGACCCAGTACTTC.

The sample holds one count of this clone. V and J are TRBV19 and TRBJ2-1, with D unclear. Germline V gives CDR1 LNHDA, CDR2 SQIVND (reference sequence). The CDR3 has 15 amino acids. Between the trimmed V and J ends, which lost 2 bases and 8 bases, there was a span of 16 bases. The DNA of the CDR3 is TGTGCCAGTAGTATATACGACCTCTATCGGGATGAGCAGTTCTTC. Amino acids: CASSIYDLYRDEQFF.

This clone was seen once. This rearrangement joins TRBV2 to TRBJ2-3; either TRBD1 or TRBD2 may supply D (6 bases each). Germline CDR1 is SNHLY and CDR2 is FYNNEI. The CDR3 is 15 amino acids. V was pared by 3 bases and J by 2 bases, with 12 bases between. CDR3 amino acids: CASSDRGGLTDTQYF. The DNA for the CDR3 is TGTGCCAGCAGTGACCGAGGGGGACTCACAGATACGCAGTATTTT. The full variable domain, in which reference TRBV2 and TRBJ2-3 provide the parts outside the CDR3, is EPEVTQTPSHQVTQMGQEVILRCVPISNHLYFYWYRQILGQKVEFLVSFYNNEISEKSEIFDDQFSVERPDGSNFTLKIRSTKLEDSAMYFCASSDRGGLTDTQYFGPGTRLTVL.

This clone was observed a handful of times. The V and J genes are TRBV7-9 and TRBJ1-1, with a tentative D call TRBD1 (6 bases). The CDR3 covers 15 residues. Germline loops: CDR1 SEHNR, CDR2 FQNEAQ (reference sequence). V shed 5 bases and J shed 4 bases, with 17 bases lying between them. CDR3 nucleotide sequence: TGTGCCAGCAGCCGGAGGGGGGGAGGCGGCACTGAAGCTTTCTTT. Translation gives CASSRRGGGGTEAFF.

This chain links TRBV9 with TRBJ2-1, with 8 bases fitting TRBD2. Trimming cost V 4 bases and J 0 bases; bases outside gene matches: 24. CDR1 is SGDLS, CDR2 YYNGEE, per germline. This CDR3 is 22 amino acids long. CDR3 sequence reads: CASSPRGEGRALGPSSYNEQFF. CDR3 DNA sequence: TGTGCCAGCAGCCCGCGGGGGGAGGGGAGAGCCCTTGGTCCGAGCTCCTACAATGAGCAGTTCTTC.

On this clone: One junction end disagrees with the germline gene, perhaps due to a read error. This chain connects TRBV18 to TRBJ1-4; weak D call: TRBD1 (5 bases). Germline V gene lookup returns CDR1 KGHSH and CDR2 LQKENI. The CDR3 has 18 residues. The DNA for the CDR3 is TGTGCCAGCTCTTCCCTACCTTTAGACAGCGGGAGTAATCAAAAACTGTTTTTT. Translating gives CASSSLPLDSGSNQKLFF.

This sequence joins TRBV5-1 and TRBJ1-6; no firm D call. Trimming left V 0 bases short and J 9 bases short, with 13 bases between. The germline CDR1 and CDR2 sequences are SGHRS and YFSETQ. This CDR3 region has 15 residues. This CDR3 is CASSLGEQSGSPLHF. The CDR3 coding sequence is TGCGCCAGCAGCTTGGGGGAGCAATCAGGTTCACCCCTCCACTTT.

The chain joins TRBV4-1 to TRBJ1-4; possible D gene TRBD1, 5 bases. Germline CDR1 MGHRA, CDR2 YSYEKL. This CDR3 region has 16 residues. Trimming stripped 6 bases from V and 3 bases from J, with 17 bases between. The CDR3 DNA is TGCGCCAGCAGGCCGAGGGACGAGGGCCCTAATGAAAAACTGTTTTTT. Protein sequence: CASRPRDEGPNEKLFF.

This clone has more than one count but fewer than ten. This chain uses TRBV2 with TRBJ2-7; D may be TRBD2 (5 bases). The CDR3 is 13 residues long. V was pared by 4 bases and J by 4 bases, with 11 bases between. The germline gives CDR1 SNHLY, CDR2 FYNNEI. CDR3 DNA: TGTGCCAGCAGTGTCCCTCTAGCTTACGAGCAGTACTTC. Encoded protein: CASSVPLAYEQYF.

The gene calls are TRBV6-5 and TRBJ1-2; D not certain. CDR3 size: 15 residues. The V gene lost 7 bases and the J gene lost 5 bases, with 20 bases spanning the gap. Germline V gives CDR1 MNHEY, CDR2 SVGAGI. The chain's CDR3 is CASKFRPEDEYGYTF. CDR3 DNA: TGTGCCAGCAAGTTTCGTCCGGAAGACGAATATGGCTACACCTTC.

The chain couples TRBV2 to TRBJ1-2, with unresolved D. The length of the CDR3 is 13 residues. V was pared by 7 bases and J by 4 bases, with 13 bases between. Per the germline V gene, CDR1 is SNHLY and CDR2 is FYNNEI. The CDR3: CASNKEGGYGYTF. For the CDR3, the DNA is TGTGCCAGCAACAAGGAAGGAGGCTATGGCTACACCTTC.

The rearrangement links TRBV7-9 to TRBJ1-3, with unresolved D. V was shortened by 2 bases and J by 4 bases, with 21 bases between the two germline ends. CDR1 and CDR2 from the germline V gene are SEHNR and FQNEAQ (reference sequence). The CDR3 extends over 18 amino acids. CDR3 nucleotides: TGTGCCAGCAGCTTACCCTCCGGTGAGGCGTCGAGGGGAAACACCATATATTTT. Amino acids: CASSLPSGEASRGNTIYF.

V is TRBV5-4 and J is TRBJ1-1; 8 positions agree with TRBD1. With V trimmed by 6 bases and J by 6 bases, 19 bases remained unmatched. In germline, CDR1 is SGHNT, CDR2 YYREEE (reference sequence). The CDR3 is 17 amino acids. This CDR3 is CASNGGPGGGGESEAFF. In nucleotides, the CDR3 is TGTGCCAGCAACGGGGGACCAGGGGGCGGGGGTGAATCTGAAGCTTTCTTT.

V is TRBV19 and J is TRBJ2-2; TRBD1 agrees at 9 bases. After removal of 6 bases from V and 6 bases from J, the junction contained 11 bases not matched to a gene. The CDR3 covers 16 residues. CDR1 LNHDA and CDR2 SQIVND come from the germline V gene (reference sequence). CDR3 DNA: TGTGCCAGTAGACCCCGGACAGGGGCGGTTGCCGGGGAGCTGTTTTTT. This sequence encodes CASRPRTGAVAGELFF. Looking up the rest from reference TRBV19 and TRBJ2-2 gives the full variable domain: DGGITQSPKYLFRKEGQNVTLSCEQNLNHDAMYWYRQDPGQGLRLIYYSQIVNDFQKGDIAEGYSVSREKKESFPLTVTSAQKNPTAFYLCASRPRTGAVAGELFFGEGSRLTVL.

The V call is TRBV18, the J call TRBJ1-5; D ambiguous. With 4 bases removed from V and 4 bases from J, the gap between germline ends came to 17 bases. Germline CDR1 is KGHSH and CDR2 is LQKENI. The CDR3 is 16 residues long. The CDR3 sequence is CASSRGPGEGNQPQHF. CDR3 sequence (DNA): TGTGCCAGCTCACGCGGACCCGGTGAGGGTAATCAGCCCCAGCATTTT.

The chain combines TRBV6-5 with TRBJ1-2; D call uncertain. The CDR3 runs to 12 residues. The germline V gene has CDR1 MNHEY and CDR2 SVGAGI. The V gene lost 7 bases and the J gene lost 4 bases, with 10 bases spanning the gap. The CDR3 spells CASKSGGYGYTF. CDR3 DNA sequence: TGTGCCAGCAAATCGGGTGGCTATGGCTACACCTTC.